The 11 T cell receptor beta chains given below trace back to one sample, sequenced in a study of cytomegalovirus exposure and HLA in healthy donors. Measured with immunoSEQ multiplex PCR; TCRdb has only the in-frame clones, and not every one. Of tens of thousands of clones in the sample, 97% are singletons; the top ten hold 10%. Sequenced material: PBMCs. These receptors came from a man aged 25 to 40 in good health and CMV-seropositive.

The CDR3, as DNA: TGTGCCAGCAGCGCAACGCCGGGCCTCGGACTAAGCTCCTACAATGAGCAGTTCTTC. It specifies CASSATPGLGLSSYNEQFF. The chain carries TRBV7-3 and TRBJ2-1; tentatively, D is TRBD2 (6 bases). Trimming took off 5 bases at V and 0 bases at J, with 23 bases between the two ends. Germline V lookup: CDR1 SGHTA, CDR2 FQGTGA. The CDR3 spans 19 residues.

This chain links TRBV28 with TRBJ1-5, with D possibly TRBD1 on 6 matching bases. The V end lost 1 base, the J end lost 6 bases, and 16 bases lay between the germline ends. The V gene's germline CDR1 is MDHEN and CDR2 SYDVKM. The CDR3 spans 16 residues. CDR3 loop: CASSLSGQPLAQPQHF. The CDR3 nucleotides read TGTGCCAGCAGTTTATCCGGACAGCCCCTAGCTCAGCCCCAGCATTTT.

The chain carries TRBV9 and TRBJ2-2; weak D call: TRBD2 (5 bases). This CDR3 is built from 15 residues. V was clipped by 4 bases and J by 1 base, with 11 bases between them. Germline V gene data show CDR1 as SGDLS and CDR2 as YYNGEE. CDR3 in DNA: TGTGCCAGCAGCCCCCGGACTGGGAACACCGGGGAGCTGTTTTTT. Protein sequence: CASSPRTGNTGELFF.

The CDR3 region is CAIKGTAGVWETQYF. The CDR3 coding sequence is TGTGCCATCAAAGGCACAGCGGGAGTGTGGGAGACCCAGTACTTC. V and J are TRBV10-3 and TRBJ2-5; 8 nucleotides match TRBD2. This CDR3 comprises 15 residues. Germline CDR1 ENHRY, CDR2 SYGVKD. After removal of 7 bases from V and 5 bases from J, the junction contained 12 bases not matched to a gene.

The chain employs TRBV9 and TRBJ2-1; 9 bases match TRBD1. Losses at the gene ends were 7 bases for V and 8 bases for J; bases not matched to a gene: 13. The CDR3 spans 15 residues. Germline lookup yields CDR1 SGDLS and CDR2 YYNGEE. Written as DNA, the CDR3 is TGTGCCAGCGGGGGACAGGGAAGAATTGTCGATGAGCAGTTCTTC. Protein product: CASGGQGRIVDEQFF.

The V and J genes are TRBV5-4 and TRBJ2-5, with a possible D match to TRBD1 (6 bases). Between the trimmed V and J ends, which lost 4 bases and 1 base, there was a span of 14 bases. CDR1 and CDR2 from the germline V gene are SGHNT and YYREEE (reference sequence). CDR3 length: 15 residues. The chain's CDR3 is CASSGGHNPQETQYF. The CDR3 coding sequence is TGTGCCAGCAGCGGGGGCCATAATCCCCAAGAGACCCAGTACTTC.

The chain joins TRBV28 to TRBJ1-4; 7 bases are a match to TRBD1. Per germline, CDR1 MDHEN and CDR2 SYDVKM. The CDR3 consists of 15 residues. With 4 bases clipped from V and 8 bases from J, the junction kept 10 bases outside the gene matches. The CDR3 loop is CASSWGWGQREKLFF. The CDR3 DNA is TGTGCCAGCAGTTGGGGGTGGGGACAGCGGGAAAAACTGTTTTTT.

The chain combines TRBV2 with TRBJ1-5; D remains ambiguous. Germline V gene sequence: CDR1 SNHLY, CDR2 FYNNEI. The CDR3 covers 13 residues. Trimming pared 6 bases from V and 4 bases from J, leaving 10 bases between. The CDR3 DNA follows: TGTGCCAGCAGACAGATTTTTAATCAGCCCCAGCATTTT. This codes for CASRQIFNQPQHF.

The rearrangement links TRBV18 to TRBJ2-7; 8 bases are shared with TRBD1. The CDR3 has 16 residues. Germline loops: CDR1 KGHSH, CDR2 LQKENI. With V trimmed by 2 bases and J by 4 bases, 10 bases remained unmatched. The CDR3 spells CASSPGQGAFGYEQYF. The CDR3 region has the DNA TGTGCCAGCTCACCAGGGCAGGGGGCCTTCGGATACGAGCAGTACTTC. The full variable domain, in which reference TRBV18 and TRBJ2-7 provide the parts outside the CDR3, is NAGVMQNPRHLVRRRGQEARLRCSPMKGHSHVYWYRQLPEEGLKFMVYLQKENIIDESGMPKERFSAEFPKEGPSILRIQQVVRGDSAAYFCASSPGQGAFGYEQYFGPGTRLTVT.

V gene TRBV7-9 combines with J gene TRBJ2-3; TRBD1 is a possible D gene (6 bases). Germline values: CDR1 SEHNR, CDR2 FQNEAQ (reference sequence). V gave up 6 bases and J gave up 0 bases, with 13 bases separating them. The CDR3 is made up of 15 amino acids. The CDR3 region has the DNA TGTGCCAGCAGACTCCGGGACACCAGCACAGATACGCAGTATTTT. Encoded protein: CASRLRDTSTDTQYF.

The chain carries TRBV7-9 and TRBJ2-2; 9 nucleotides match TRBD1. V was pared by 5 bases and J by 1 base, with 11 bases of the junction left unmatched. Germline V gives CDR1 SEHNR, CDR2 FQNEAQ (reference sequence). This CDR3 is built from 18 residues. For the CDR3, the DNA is TGTGCCAGCAGCCACCGGGACAGGGCTCTGGGGAACACCGGGGAGCTGTTTTTT. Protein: CASSHRDRALGNTGELFF.